This T cell receptor beta chain was captured in a study of blood T cell repertoires in COVID-19. In the study overall: From T cells, B-cell-depleted T cells, or PBMCs came the material, which was cDNA or gDNA.

Germline V gene lookup returns CDR1 LGHDT and CDR2 YNNKEL (reference sequence). CDR3 length equals 15 residues. J gave up 5 bases and V 4 bases, and 9 bases lay outside the gene matches. The authors' processing: Amplified reference gene primers provided the basis for estimating nucleated cell counts. Produced via immunoSEQ multiplex PCR; TCRdb's table is partial and in-frame only. That table supplies the V and J calls and clone size; D and trimming were determined from the DNA. The sample carries 160,000 or so clones, about 84% recorded once. The sequenced sample consisted of PBMCs or T cells enriched from blood (not recorded which). This chain connects TRBV3-1 (or the pseudogene TRBV3-2) to TRBJ2-7; TRBD2 agrees at 9 bases. The receptor was derived from a woman between 40 and 55 years old with acute COVID-19. CDR3 sequence reads: CASSPAQIAGDEQYF. DNA of the CDR3: TGTGCCAGCAGCCCGGCGCAGATAGCGGGAGACGAGCAGTACTTC.